This T cell receptor (beta chain) was retrieved from a study of T cell responses to AZD1222 COVID-19 vaccine. The overall study: Whether given at about 4 or about 12 weeks, second doses were pooled.

This clone was seen a handful of times. The antigen is undetermined. TCRdb keeps only in-frame clones here, not all; method: immunoSEQ multiplex PCR. This repertoire shows 100,000 to 120,000 clones, approximately 85% found once; its top ten account for around 4.6%. This CDR3 comprises 17 residues. Looked up from germline, CDR1 is SEHNR and CDR2 is FQNEAQ (reference sequence). Trimming cost V 5 bases and J 0 bases, with 17 bases left between them. Whole-study findings and limits: Seropositive status at baseline applied to only 5 or 6 AZD1222 recipients. Vaccination with two AZD1222 doses was followed by a rise in Spike-specific TCR breadth and depth. Nearly half of spike-specific TCRs reportedly target variant regions that are unmutated in the B.1.351 and B.1.1.7 variants.

This material consisted of peripheral blood, taken on day 0 of AZD1222 vaccination. The chain recombines TRBV7-9 with TRBJ1-3, with a tentative D call TRBD1 (5 bases). This sequence originates from an adult in good health. Here the CDR3 DNA reads TGTGCCAGCAGCCCACGGGGACCGGGAAACTCTGGAAACACCATATATTTT. Amino acid sequence: CASSPRGPGNSGNTIYF.